The present TCR beta chain was sequenced within a study of vaccination and CD4 T cells after COVID-19. Looking at the study overall: Two of the convalescents were Hispanic, and the group consisted of six males and four females. Overlapping SARS-CoV-2, HCoV-NL63, HCoV-OC43 and HCoV-229E spike peptides were used to stimulate cells. The post-COVID samples were taken a median about 15 weeks after diagnosis, anywhere from 35 to 161.

Cultured CD4+ T cell DNA underwent sequencing with the Oncomine TCR Beta short-read assay. TCRdb re-called the PCR reads with MiXCR, one entry per CDR3 protein. The sample shows some 14,000 distinct CDR3 sequences, about 53% of them seen only once. Treatment specified: roughly 10-day PBMC culture with coronavirus spike peptide pools or control peptides (ViraFEST assay). Per-well cultures of 2 million to 2.5 million PBMCs received about 10 IU/ml IL-2 and 9 to 10 ug/ml peptide pools. The count of this clonotype is one. The antigen is unknown. Losses at the gene ends were 5 bases for V and 7 bases for J; bases not matched to a gene: 10. This CDR3 region has 16 residues. In germline, CDR1 is MNHEY, CDR2 SMNVEV (reference sequence).

V usage is TRBV27 and J usage is TRBJ1-4, with TRBD1 identical over 10 bases. Sequenced material: CD4+ T cells from blood, cultured in vitro, taken before SARS-CoV-2 vaccination. This clonotype was obtained from a human donor who had recovered from COVID-19. DNA of the CDR3: TGTGCCAGCAGTACCTGGACCGGGACAGGGGTTGAAAAACTGTTTTTT. Translated, it gives CASSTWTGTGVEKLFF.